A single sample is the source of the 10 T cell receptor beta chains below, sequenced in a study of shared clonotypes between healthy human individuals. Here immunoSEQ multiplex PCR was the method, and the copy in TCRdb shows in-frame clones only, minus some. The data hold roughly 2,300,000 clones, with around 93% observed a single time. Material: naive CD4+ T cells from PBMCs. Sample subset: CD45RA+ positively selected. The source is a man between 18 and 35 years old in good health. Some clones in this sample may be carry-over from other donors' samples.

J is TRBJ1-4 and V is TRBV14, with D perhaps matching TRBD1 (6 bases). With 4 bases removed from V and 4 bases from J, the gap between germline ends came to 13 bases. This CDR3 has 15 amino acids. The V gene's germline CDR1 is SGHDN and CDR2 FVKESK. The CDR3 loop reads CASSRRDRFNEKLFF. In DNA, the CDR3 is TGTGCCAGCAGCCGACGAGACAGGTTTAATGAAAAACTGTTTTTT.

Turning to this clone: Within the sample, other DNA sequences also encode this same CDR3. V usage is TRBV18 and J usage is TRBJ2-1, with TRBD1 matching over 8 bases. Trimming removed 6 bases from V and 0 bases from J; junction bases left unmatched: 4. This CDR3 comprises 15 residues. Germline V gene data show CDR1 as KGHSH and CDR2 as LQKENI. CDR3: CASSPGTGSYNEQFF. As DNA, the CDR3 is TGTGCCAGCTCCCCCGGGACAGGCTCCTACAATGAGCAGTTCTTC.

Notes on this clone: Additional DNA sequences in this sample encode the identical CDR3. The chain recombines TRBV28 with TRBJ1-2; the D is unclear. CDR1 is MDHEN and CDR2 is SYDVKM in the germline V gene. This CDR3 comprises 11 residues. Trimming left V 5 bases short and J 4 bases short, with 5 bases between. CDR3 protein: CASSNSYGYTF. The DNA for the CDR3 is TGTGCCAGCAGTAACAGCTATGGCTACACCTTC.

This clone was recorded a few times. The chain employs TRBV28 and TRBJ2-1; possibly TRBD1 for D (5 bases). V dropped 6 bases and J dropped 12 bases, with 21 bases sitting between them. Germline V CDR1 and CDR2: MDHEN, SYDVKM. The CDR3 runs to 14 residues. CDR3 DNA: TGTGCCAGCAGAGTGGGCCAGGGTCCAATGAGGCAGTTCTTC. Amino acid sequence: CASRVGQGPMRQFF.

The CDR3 spells CASSYRDNNQPQHF. The CDR3 region has the DNA TGTGCCAGCAGTTACCGGGACAACAATCAGCCCCAGCATTTT. This chain uses TRBV28 with TRBJ1-5; tentatively, D is TRBD1 (6 bases). V was shortened by 4 bases and J by 3 bases, with 10 bases between the two germline ends. The CDR3 extends over 14 amino acids. The germline CDR1 and CDR2 sequences are MDHEN and SYDVKM. Looking up the rest from reference TRBV28 and TRBJ1-5 gives the full variable domain: DVKVTQSSRYLVKRTGEKVFLECVQDMDHENMFWYRQDPGLGLRLIYFSYDVKMKEKGDIPEGYSVSREKKERFSLILESASTNQTSMYLCASSYRDNNQPQHFGDGTRLSIL.

The chain combines TRBV5-1 with TRBJ1-6; D uncertain. The CDR3 extends over 17 amino acids. The germline V gene has CDR1 SGHRS and CDR2 YFSETQ. Between the trimmed V and J ends, which lost 3 bases and 8 bases, there was a span of 21 bases. In DNA, the CDR3 is TGCGCCAGCAGCTCGTCGTTAGGGTTCTACGAACATTCACCCCTCCACTTT. Its translation: CASSSSLGFYEHSPLHF.

A remark on this clone: The same CDR3 arises from other DNA sequences in this sample as well. The rearrangement links TRBV7-3 to TRBJ1-1; D is undetermined. The CDR3 has 13 residues. Per the germline V gene, CDR1 is SGHTA and CDR2 is FQGTGA. V lost 5 bases and J 0 bases, leaving 7 bases between the germline ends. The CDR3: CASSRGMNTEAFF. The DNA of the CDR3 is TGTGCCAGCAGCCGCGGGATGAACACTGAAGCTTTCTTT.

The rearrangement joins TRBV12-5 to TRBJ1-2; D ambiguous. The CDR3 is made up of 13 amino acids. V dropped 1 base and J dropped 7 bases, with 10 bases sitting between them. Germline CDR1 and CDR2: LGHNT and FRNRAP. The CDR3: CASGLAPRLGYTF. The DNA of the CDR3 is TGTGCTAGTGGTTTGGCCCCCCGCCTTGGCTACACCTTC.

Note on this clone: The sample carries other DNA sequences with the same CDR3. This chain joins TRBV7-9 and TRBJ1-2; no definite D call. The CDR3 covers 13 residues. Trimming shortened V by 3 bases and J by 2 bases, and 7 bases separated the two germline ends. CDR1 and CDR2 from the germline V gene are SEHNR and FQNEAQ (reference sequence). The CDR3 region is CASSLNGNYGYTF. The CDR3 DNA is TGTGCCAGCAGCTTGAACGGAAACTATGGCTACACCTTC.

This clone was counted only a few times. The chain is built from TRBV19 and TRBJ1-4; no clear D gene. CDR1 and CDR2 from the germline V gene are LNHDA and SQIVND (reference sequence). The CDR3 loop spans 12 amino acids. Between the trimmed V and J ends, which lost 3 bases and 14 bases, there was a span of 13 bases. This chain's CDR3 is CASSIEGRMLFF. DNA of the CDR3: TGTGCCAGTAGTATCGAAGGGCGGATGCTGTTTTTT. The full variable domain, its missing parts supplied by reference TRBV19 and TRBJ1-4, is DGGITQSPKYLFRKEGQNVTLSCEQNLNHDAMYWYRQDPGQGLRLIYYSQIVNDFQKGDIAEGYSVSREKKESFPLTVTSAQKNPTAFYLCASSIEGRMLFFGSGTQLSVL.